A single sample is the source of the 28 T cell receptor beta chains below, sequenced in a study of response to subunit inactivated influenza vaccine. Using its own MiXCR run on the RT-PCR reads, TCRdb lists one record per CDR3 protein. The table lists approximately 700,000 distinct CDR3 sequences, approximately 15% of them singletons, with less than 9% in the top ten. Sequencing used PBMCs from blood, obtained about 14 days before vaccination. These receptors were taken from a man aged 50-60 years who received an inactivated influenza vaccine.

In this sample, this clonotype turned up a few times. The chain couples TRBV20-1 to TRBJ2-2, with 7 bases that match TRBD2. This CDR3 has 15 residues. Trimming removed 2 bases from V and 7 bases from J; junction bases left unmatched: 10. Germline CDR1 is DFQATT and CDR2 is SNEGSKA (reference sequence). The CDR3 reads CSARPLSGENGELFF. DNA for the CDR3: TGCAGTGCTAGACCCCTGAGCGGGGAGAACGGGGAGCTGTTTTTT.

This clonotype was seen a few times. The chain uses TRBV5-1 and TRBJ2-3, with D tentatively TRBD1 or TRBD2 (5 bases each). In germline, CDR1 is SGHRS, CDR2 YFSETQ. V lost 4 bases and J 0 bases, leaving 15 bases between the germline ends. CDR3 length equals 16 residues. The CDR3 spells CASSPGRGVSTDTQYF. The CDR3 nucleotides read TGCGCCAGCAGCCCGGGAAGGGGCGTCAGCACAGATACGCAGTATTTT.

This chain connects TRBV11-2 to TRBJ2-3; D ambiguous. Between the trimmed V and J ends, which lost 6 bases and 0 bases, there was a span of 10 bases. The CDR3 is 14 amino acids. The germline gives CDR1 SGHAT, CDR2 FQNNGV. The CDR3 DNA follows: TGTGCCAGCAGTGAGGTTGCTAGCACAGATACGCAGTATTTT. It codes for CASSEVASTDTQYF.

This clonotype was counted at least ten times. The chain links TRBV28 to TRBJ2-2, with TRBD2 identical over 13 bases. This CDR3 is 18 amino acids long. Trimming removed 5 bases from V and 6 bases from J; junction bases left unmatched: 12. The germline V gene encodes CDR1 MDHEN and CDR2 SYDVKM. CDR3 coding DNA: TGTGCCAGCAGTCTCATGATACTAGCGGGAGGGGCCCCCGGGGAGCTGTTTTTT. Its protein product is CASSLMILAGGAPGELFF.

This clonotype occurred a few times. The V call is TRBV28, the J call TRBJ2-2, with 9 bases aligning to TRBD1. CDR3 length: 16 amino acids. Per the germline V gene, CDR1 is MDHEN and CDR2 is SYDVKM. J gave up 6 bases and V 6 bases, and 11 bases lay outside the gene matches. CDR3 nucleotides: TGTGCCAGCAGGTTCTCCGGGACAGGGTATCCCGGGGAGCTGTTTTTT. The encoded protein is CASRFSGTGYPGELFF. The full variable domain, rest sourced from reference TRBV28 and TRBJ2-2, is DVKVTQSSRYLVKRTGEKVFLECVQDMDHENMFWYRQDPGLGLRLIYFSYDVKMKEKGDIPEGYSVSREKKERFSLILESASTNQTSMYLCASRFSGTGYPGELFFGEGSRLTVL.

Remarks on this clonotype: A much larger clone is a single base away; this may be a read error. The chain couples TRBV11-2 to TRBJ2-3; 12 bases agree with TRBD2. CDR1 and CDR2 from the germline V gene are SGHAT and FQNNGV. The CDR3 consists of 20 residues. The CDR3 protein is CASSVESLLAGGPLPDTQYF. DNA for the CDR3: TGTGCCAGCAGCGTAGAGTCCCTCCTAGCGGGGGGGCCTCTCCCAGATACGCAGTATTTT.

The table lists this clonotype with many counts. V gene TRBV24-1 combines with J gene TRBJ2-1; TRBD2 might be the D (5 bases). The CDR3 runs 16 residues. V was clipped by 3 bases and J by 1 base, with 12 bases between them. The germline V gene encodes CDR1 KGHDR and CDR2 SFDVKD. For the CDR3, the DNA is TGTGCCACCAGTGATGGTCGACGGGGATCCTACAATGAGCAGTTCTTC. Translated, it gives CATSDGRRGSYNEQFF.

The rearrangement joins TRBV10-2 to TRBJ1-2; TRBD1 agrees at 9 bases. Germline trimming cut 11 bases from V and 1 base from J; bases unmatched to any gene: 5. This CDR3 comprises 13 residues. Looked up from germline, CDR1 is WSHSY and CDR2 is SAAADI. The CDR3: CALGQGLNYGYTF. The CDR3 region has the DNA TGCGCCTTGGGACAGGGACTTAACTATGGCTACACCTTC.

This sequence joins TRBV11-3 and TRBJ2-1, with TRBD2 as a possible D gene (7 bases). In germline, CDR1 is SGHNT, CDR2 YENEEA. The CDR3 is 15 amino acids. Trimming shortened V by 5 bases and J by 6 bases, and 17 bases separated the two germline ends. The CDR3 region is CASSTRTAGANEQFF. CDR3 coding DNA: TGTGCCAGCAGCACCCGGACTGCGGGGGCCAATGAGCAGTTCTTC.

This clonotype was counted only a few times. The rearrangement uses TRBV6-5 and TRBJ2-1; 8 bases map to TRBD2. The V gene end was trimmed by 0 bases and the J gene end by 7 bases; junction bases not matched to a gene: 8. CDR1 is MNHEY, CDR2 SVGAGI, per germline. CDR3 length: 16 amino acids. CDR3: CASSYSTRGGLNEQFF. As DNA, the CDR3 is TGTGCCAGCAGTTACTCGACGCGCGGGGGGCTTAATGAGCAGTTCTTC.

The chain employs TRBV6-2 or TRBV6-3 and TRBJ1-1; D unclear. Trimming cost V 10 bases and J 1 base, with 13 bases left between them. CDR3 size: 13 residues. The germline CDR1 and CDR2 sequences are MNHEY and SVGEGT. The CDR3 reads CATGTERNTEAFF. The CDR3 DNA sequence: TGTGCCACCGGAACGGAGAGGAACACTGAAGCTTTCTTT.

This rearrangement joins TRBV9 to TRBJ1-2; TRBD1 matches at 7 bases. The germline CDR1 and CDR2 sequences are SGDLS and YYNGEE. V shed 3 bases and J 13 bases; nucleotides not matched to a gene: 18. The CDR3 length is 15 residues. This CDR3 is CASSASLVPRQGPTF. Written as DNA, the CDR3 is TGTGCCAGCAGCGCATCCCTCGTGCCCCGACAGGGCCCCACCTTC.

This clonotype occurred a few times. This rearrangement joins TRBV7-9 to TRBJ2-5; tentatively, D is TRBD1 or TRBD2 (5 bases each). With 11 bases removed from V and 1 base from J, the gap between germline ends came to 17 bases. The length of the CDR3 is 14 residues. Germline lookup yields CDR1 SEHNR and CDR2 FQNEAQ (reference sequence). In DNA form, the CDR3 reads TGTGCCGGGGGTGGAGCGAGACTCCAAGAGACCCAGTACTTC. It translates to CAGGGARLQETQYF.

The table lists this clonotype with a few counts. The chain has TRBV9 and TRBJ2-3; 8 nucleotides line up with TRBD1. V was pared by 3 bases and J by 2 bases, with 8 bases of the junction left unmatched. The CDR3 extends over 16 amino acids. Germline loops: CDR1 SGDLS, CDR2 YYNGEE. The CDR3 here is CASSADRGPPTDTQYF. In nucleotides, the CDR3 is TGTGCCAGCAGCGCCGACAGGGGCCCCCCCACAGATACGCAGTATTTT.

This clonotype was counted between two and nine times. The chain couples TRBV5-5 to TRBJ1-1, with D possibly matching TRBD1 (6 bases). CDR1 and CDR2 (germline): SGHKS, YYEKEE (reference sequence). Trimming took 4 bases from V and 10 from J, leaving 14 bases between them. The CDR3 spans 12 residues. Here the CDR3 DNA reads TGTGCCAGCAGCACGGAGGGGGTACCAGCTTTCTTT. This sequence encodes CASSTEGVPAFF.

This clonotype was observed a handful of times. The J gene is TRBJ2-1, the V gene TRBV6-2 or TRBV6-3; D is undetermined. Per the germline V gene, CDR1 is MNHEY and CDR2 is SVGEGT. Trimming left V 7 bases short and J 4 bases short, with 11 bases between. This CDR3 region has 13 residues. This chain's CDR3 is CASTPERYNEQFF. As DNA, the CDR3 is TGTGCCAGCACCCCGGAGAGGTACAATGAGCAGTTCTTC.

This clonotype was detected many times. V is TRBV29-1 and J is TRBJ2-1, with unresolved D. Germline CDR1 SQVTM, CDR2 ANQGSEA. The CDR3 is 9 amino acids. V was pared by 2 bases and J by 10 bases, with 3 bases between. Here the CDR3 reads CSVEKEQFF. The CDR3 region has the DNA TGCAGCGTTGAAAAGGAGCAGTTCTTC.

This rearrangement joins TRBV11-1 to TRBJ2-7; D possibly uses TRBD1 or TRBD2 (5 bases each). Germline V gives CDR1 SGHAT, CDR2 FQDESV (reference sequence). The CDR3 extends over 15 amino acids. Trimming pared 5 bases from V and 0 bases from J, leaving 14 bases between. The CDR3 DNA sequence: TGTGCCAGCAGCCCCTCTGCCGGGACCTCCTACGAGCAGTACTTC. Its translation is CASSPSAGTSYEQYF. Drawing the rest from reference TRBV11-1 and TRBJ2-7, the complete variable domain is EAEVAQSPRYKITEKSQAVAFWCDPISGHATLYWYRQILGQGPELLVQFQDESVVDDSQLPKDRFSAERLKGVDSTLKIQPAELGDSAMYLCASSPSAGTSYEQYFGPGTRLTVT.

This clonotype occurred a few times. The gene calls are TRBV7-2 and TRBJ2-1, with D tentatively TRBD2 (6 bases). CDR1 SGHTA and CDR2 FQGNSA come from the germline V gene. The V end was cut by 2 bases, the J end by 6 bases, with 11 bases between. The CDR3 loop spans 14 amino acids. This CDR3 is CASSLQVGGNEQFF. In DNA form, the CDR3 reads TGTGCCAGCAGCTTACAAGTCGGGGGCAATGAGCAGTTCTTC.

The V and J genes are TRBV20-1 and TRBJ1-1, with 8 bases lining up with TRBD1. CDR1 is DFQATT, CDR2 SNEGSKA, per germline (reference sequence). The CDR3 loop spans 13 amino acids. Germline trimming cut 2 bases from V and 4 bases from J; bases unmatched to any gene: 3. CDR3 in amino acids: CSARRQGLTEAFF. CDR3 nucleotide sequence: TGCAGTGCTAGACGACAGGGGCTCACTGAAGCTTTCTTT.

This clonotype has a handful of counts. CDR3 DNA: TGTGCCAGCAGCGGGACAGGGGGTTCCACCTACGAGCAGTACTTC. Amino acids: CASSGTGGSTYEQYF. V is TRBV7-2 and J is TRBJ2-7, with 11 bases aligning to TRBD1. Germline V gene data show CDR1 as SGHTA and CDR2 as FQGNSA. After removal of 5 bases from V and 2 bases from J, the junction contained 5 bases not matched to a gene. This CDR3 is 15 amino acids long.

Many counts were recorded for this clonotype. The rearrangement joins TRBV6-1 to TRBJ2-1; unclear D gene. The length of the CDR3 is 13 residues. Germline V gene data show CDR1 as MNHNS and CDR2 as SASEGT. Trimming shortened V by 2 bases and J by 6 bases, and 8 bases separated the two germline ends. The chain's CDR3 is CASSERVINEQFF. The CDR3 nucleotides read TGTGCCAGCAGTGAAAGGGTTATCAATGAGCAGTTCTTC.

The J gene is TRBJ2-1, the V gene TRBV12-3 or TRBV12-4; 9 nucleotides agree with TRBD2. V lost 6 bases, J lost 2 bases, and 5 bases stayed unmatched. The CDR3 loop spans 15 amino acids. In DNA form, the CDR3 reads TGTGCCAGCAGGCGCGGGGGGGGCCCCTACAATGAGCAGTTCTTC. Translated: CASRRGGGPYNEQFF.

This clonotype was counted only a few times. The chain recombines TRBV11-2 with TRBJ1-3; the D gene is possibly TRBD1 (6 bases). The CDR3 totals 17 residues. Germline assignment: CDR1 SGHAT and CDR2 FQNNGV. V lost 4 bases, J lost 0 bases, and 16 bases lay in between. CDR3 DNA sequence: TGTGCCAGCAGCTCCGGACAGCAGCTTATCTCTGGAAACACCATATATTTT. Protein: CASSSGQQLISGNTIYF.

This clonotype was recorded many times. The rearrangement joins TRBV12-3 or TRBV12-4 to TRBJ2-5; the D is unclear. Trimming removed 1 base from V and 6 bases from J, with 3 bases in between. The length of the CDR3 is 11 residues. The CDR3 nucleotides are TGTGCCAGCAGTTTAGGACAGACCCAGTACTTC. Protein product: CASSLGQTQYF.

This clonotype was detected only once. J is TRBJ1-5 and V is TRBV4-1; D is unclear. Germline V gene data show CDR1 as MGHRA and CDR2 as YSYEKL. V lost 1 base, J lost 0 bases, and 13 bases lay in between. The CDR3 covers 17 residues. Here the CDR3 reads CASSQVTRAYSNQPQHF. DNA for the CDR3: TGCGCCAGCAGCCAAGTTACGCGCGCTTATAGCAATCAGCCCCAGCATTTT.

This rearrangement joins TRBV10-3 to TRBJ2-5; D may be TRBD1 (8 bases). CDR3 length: 14 amino acids. V shed 6 bases and J shed 5 bases, with 16 bases lying between them. The germline gives CDR1 ENHRY, CDR2 SYGVKD. The CDR3 region has the DNA TGTGCCATCAGCAAAGGACAGGGAGGGGAGACCCAGTACTTC. Its translation: CAISKGQGGETQYF.

This clonotype was found many times. The rearrangement joins TRBV4-3 to TRBJ2-5, with 7 bases fitting TRBD1. V shed 3 bases, J shed 2 bases, and the junction held 6 bases outside the gene matches. Germline V lookup: CDR1 LGHNA, CDR2 YSLEER. The CDR3 runs 15 residues. The CDR3 region is CASSHRQGEQETQYF. The DNA of the CDR3 is TGCGCCAGCAGCCACAGACAGGGCGAACAAGAGACCCAGTACTTC.